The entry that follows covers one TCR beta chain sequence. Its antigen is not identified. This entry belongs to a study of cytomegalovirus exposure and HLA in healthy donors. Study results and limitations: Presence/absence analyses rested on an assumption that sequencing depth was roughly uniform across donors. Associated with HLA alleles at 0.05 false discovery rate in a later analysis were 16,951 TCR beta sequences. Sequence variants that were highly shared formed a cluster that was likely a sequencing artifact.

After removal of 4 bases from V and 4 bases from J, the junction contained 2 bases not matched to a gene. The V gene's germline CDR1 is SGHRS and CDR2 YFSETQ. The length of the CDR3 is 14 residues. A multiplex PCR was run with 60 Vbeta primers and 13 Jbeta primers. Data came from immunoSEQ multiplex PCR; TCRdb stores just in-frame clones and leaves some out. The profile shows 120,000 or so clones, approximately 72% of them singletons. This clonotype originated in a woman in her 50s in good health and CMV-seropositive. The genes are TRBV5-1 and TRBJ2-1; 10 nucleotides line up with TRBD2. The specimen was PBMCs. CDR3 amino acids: CASSSGGGYNEQFF. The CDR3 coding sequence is TGCGCCAGCAGCAGCGGGGGGGGTTACAATGAGCAGTTCTTC.